The 20 T cell receptor beta chains listed next were all sequenced from one sample in a study of T-cell memory formation after mild COVID-19. MiXCR, run by TCRdb on the 5' RACE reads, gives a single entry per CDR3 protein. The profile shows about 320,000 distinct CDR3 sequences, about 13% of them singletons. Sequencing used PBMCs or a T cell subset sorted from them (not recorded which). The receptors were gathered from a young man who had mild COVID-19 (a few samples of this study predate the infection). Cell type and time point are not known.

This chain uses TRBV7-9 with TRBJ2-7; TRBD1 is a possible D gene (6 bases). Looked up from germline, CDR1 is SEHNR and CDR2 is FQNEAQ (reference sequence). V gave up 5 bases and J gave up 2 bases, with 16 bases separating them. This CDR3 spans 15 amino acids. CDR3 nucleotides: TGTGCCAGCAGCCAGGGGTCCGGAGGCACCTACGAGCAGTACGTC. Amino acids: CASSQGSGGTYEQYV.

A note on this clonotype: A much larger clonotype is one base distant, so this may be a read error. The genes are TRBV7-9 and TRBJ2-7; TRBD1 matches 10 bases. Germline loops: CDR1 SEHNR, CDR2 FQNEAQ (reference sequence). V lost 4 bases to trimming and J lost 7 bases; unmatched junction nucleotides: 7. This CDR3 has 14 residues. Here the CDR3 DNA reads TGTGCCAGCAGCTCCGGACAGGGGGTTGGGGAGCAGTACTTC. It translates to CASSSGQGVGEQYF.

This clonotype was counted between two and nine times. CDR3 in amino acids: CASSLDSVEGEQFF. Here the CDR3 DNA reads TGTGCCAGCAGCTTAGATTCCGTGGAGGGTGAGCAGTTCTTC. This chain connects TRBV11-3 to TRBJ2-1; a weak D match, TRBD2 (6 bases). V was shortened by 0 bases and J by 9 bases, with 12 bases between the two germline ends. This CDR3 is 14 amino acids long. Germline V gene sequence: CDR1 SGHNT, CDR2 YENEEA.

The chain is built from TRBV11-2 and TRBJ2-1; the D is unclear. Germline CDR1 and CDR2: SGHAT and FQNNGV. Trimming took off 6 bases at V and 7 bases at J, with 10 bases between the two ends. This CDR3 contains 12 residues. Here the CDR3 DNA reads TGTGCCAGCAGACCAATAGAGAATGAGCAGTTCTTC. This codes for CASRPIENEQFF.

This clonotype was seen just once. The rearrangement uses TRBV21-1 and TRBJ2-7; the D call of TRBD2 is as the table states it, not checked on the DNA. TRBV21-1 is marked as a pseudogene. The CDR3 contains 14 residues. The CDR3 is CASSKTSVGHEQYF. The CDR3 DNA reads as TGTGCCAGCAGCAAAACTAGCGTGGGCCACGAGCAGTACTTC.

This clonotype was counted only a few times. The chain combines TRBV20-1 with TRBJ2-7; 12 bases are shared with TRBD2. This CDR3 has 15 amino acids. Germline V gene sequence: CDR1 DFQATT, CDR2 SNEGSKA (reference sequence). V gave up 0 bases and J gave up 3 bases; unmatched junction bases: 3. As DNA, the CDR3 is TGCAGTGCTAGAGATCGACTAGCGGGGGACTACGAGCAGTACTTC. Protein sequence: CSARDRLAGDYEQYF.

This clonotype was counted between two and nine times. The rearrangement joins TRBV6-2 or TRBV6-3 to TRBJ2-7; D is perhaps TRBD2 (5 bases). The germline gives CDR1 MNHEY, CDR2 SVGEGT. The germline V and J ends were trimmed by 7 bases and 5 bases, with 12 bases remaining between them. This CDR3 is 12 amino acids long. CDR3 protein: CASNHRGNEQYV. The CDR3 DNA follows: TGTGCCAGCAACCATCGGGGTAACGAGCAGTACGTC.

This clonotype was found a few times. This chain connects TRBV7-8 to TRBJ2-2; 9 bases align to TRBD2. J was trimmed by 7 bases and V by 10 bases; bases with no gene match: 10. The CDR3 contains 14 residues. Per the germline V gene, CDR1 is SGHVS and CDR2 is FQNEAQ. The CDR3 nucleotides are TGTGCCACCCGGCCAGCGGGGGGCGTCGGGGAGCTGTTTTTT. It encodes CATRPAGGVGELFF.

The V call is TRBV4-1, the J call TRBJ1-6, with D unclear. Germline CDR1 reads MGHRA; CDR2 reads YSYEKL. V was cut by 4 bases and J by 14 bases, with 18 bases left in between. This CDR3 is 14 amino acids long. The CDR3 loop reads CASSRRPESWTLHF. The CDR3 DNA sequence: TGCGCCAGCAGCCGAAGGCCGGAGTCCTGGACCCTCCACTTT.

This chain connects TRBV20-1 to TRBJ2-1, with 10 positions matching TRBD1. The junction had 5 bases not matched to a gene; V was cut back by 1 base and J by 5 bases. Germline values: CDR1 DFQATT, CDR2 SNEGSKA (reference sequence). This CDR3 has 15 residues. The CDR3 DNA reads TGCAGTGCTAGAGCCGGGACAGGGGTCAACAATGAGCAGTTCTTC. Protein sequence: CSARAGTGVNNEQFF.

V gene TRBV7-2 combines with J gene TRBJ2-7, with TRBD2 matching over 9 bases. With V trimmed by 4 bases and J by 2 bases, 6 bases remained unmatched. The germline V gene has CDR1 SGHTA and CDR2 FQGNSA. The CDR3 has 15 amino acids. CDR3 sequence reads: CASSSERGATYEQYF. As DNA, the CDR3 is TGTGCCAGCAGCTCCGAGCGGGGGGCAACCTACGAGCAGTACTTC. Full variable domain (missing parts from reference TRBV7-2 and TRBJ2-7): GAGVSQSPSNKVTEKGKDVELRCDPISGHTALYWYRQSLGQGLEFLIYFQGNSAPDKSGLPSDRFSAERTGGSVSTLTIQRTQQEDSAVYLCASSSERGATYEQYFGPGTRLTVT.

This clonotype was seen a few times. V usage is TRBV6-2 or TRBV6-3 and J usage is TRBJ2-7; 9 bases fit TRBD1. Germline CDR1 MNHEY, CDR2 SVGEGT. The CDR3 totals 17 residues. The junction had 9 bases not matched to a gene; V was cut back by 0 bases and J by 3 bases. The CDR3 region is CASSYSPTRQGVYEQYF. In DNA form, the CDR3 reads TGTGCCAGCAGTTACTCACCCACCCGACAGGGGGTCTACGAGCAGTACTTC.

This clonotype was picked up a small number of times. The J gene is TRBJ2-1, the V gene TRBV5-5; D gene ambiguous. The CDR3 runs 14 residues. The ends were cut back, 4 bases at V and 0 bases at J, with 8 bases in the middle. Per the germline V gene, CDR1 is SGHKS and CDR2 is YYEKEE (reference sequence). In DNA form, the CDR3 reads TGTGCCAGCAGCCAAGCTTACTCCTACAATGAGCAGTTCTTC. The encoded protein is CASSQAYSYNEQFF.

The rearrangement links TRBV5-6 to TRBJ2-7; 14 nucleotides align to TRBD2. This CDR3 region has 16 residues. Per the germline V gene, CDR1 is SGHDT and CDR2 is YYEEEE. The ends lost 4 bases at V and 4 bases at J; junction bases unmatched: 7. CDR3 DNA: TGTGCCAGCAGCCTGGGACTAGCGGGGGTCGAGTACGAGCAGTACGTC. The encoded protein is CASSLGLAGVEYEQYV.

The chain couples TRBV19 to TRBJ2-6, with D perhaps TRBD1 (5 bases). The CDR3 has 14 residues. V was cut by 7 bases and J by 4 bases, with 11 bases left in between. Germline V gives CDR1 LNHDA, CDR2 SQIVND (reference sequence). This CDR3 reads CASTAGLGANVLTF. CDR3 nucleotides: TGTGCCAGTACGGCAGGGCTCGGGGCCAACGTCCTGACTTTC.

The chain couples TRBV7-2 to TRBJ2-2; no reliable D call. CDR1 and CDR2 from the germline V gene are SGHTA and FQGNSA. This CDR3 is 16 amino acids long. Trimming stripped 7 bases from V and 1 base from J, with 16 bases between. The CDR3 protein is CASTSMGLMNTGELFF. In nucleotides, the CDR3 is TGTGCCAGCACCTCGATGGGGTTAATGAACACCGGGGAGCTGTTTTTT. The full variable domain, with the rest looked up from reference TRBV7-2 and TRBJ2-2, is GAGVSQSPSNKVTEKGKDVELRCDPISGHTALYWYRQSLGQGLEFLIYFQGNSAPDKSGLPSDRFSAERTGGSVSTLTIQRTQQEDSAVYLCASTSMGLMNTGELFFGEGSRLTVL.

The chain combines TRBV9 with TRBJ2-1; maybe TRBD1 (6 bases). The CDR3 runs to 14 residues. V lost 2 bases, J lost 8 bases, and 14 bases lay in between. CDR1 is SGDLS and CDR2 is YYNGEE in the germline V gene. The CDR3 spells CASSVVGGGYEQFF. The CDR3 nucleotides read TGTGCCAGCAGCGTGGTTGGGGGCGGATATGAGCAGTTCTTC.

This clonotype was seen once. This sequence joins TRBV4-2 and TRBJ1-2; unclear D gene. The germline gives CDR1 LGHNA, CDR2 YNFKEQ. This CDR3 contains 11 residues. V lost 3 bases to trimming and J lost 7 bases, with 6 bases between them. CDR3 sequence: CASSHSAGYTF. The CDR3 nucleotides are TGTGCCAGCAGCCATTCAGCTGGCTACACCTTC.

The chain recombines TRBV12-3 or TRBV12-4 with TRBJ2-7; D may be TRBD1 or TRBD2 (6 bases each). The CDR3 is 14 amino acids. Trimming removed 9 bases from V and 3 bases from J, with 18 bases in between. The CDR3 sequence is CASGGADRFYEQYF. The CDR3 nucleotides are TGTGCCAGTGGAGGGGCGGACAGATTCTACGAGCAGTACTTC.

To note about this clonotype: One end of the junction does not line up with germline, which may come from a read error. J is TRBJ2-3 and V is TRBV13; D is unclear. CDR1 is PRHDT and CDR2 is FYEKMQ in the germline V gene (reference sequence). The CDR3 runs 14 residues. CDR3 DNA sequence: TGTGCCAGCAGTTTAGGCAGGCTCACAGATACGCAGTATTTT. This translates into CASSLGRLTDTQYF.